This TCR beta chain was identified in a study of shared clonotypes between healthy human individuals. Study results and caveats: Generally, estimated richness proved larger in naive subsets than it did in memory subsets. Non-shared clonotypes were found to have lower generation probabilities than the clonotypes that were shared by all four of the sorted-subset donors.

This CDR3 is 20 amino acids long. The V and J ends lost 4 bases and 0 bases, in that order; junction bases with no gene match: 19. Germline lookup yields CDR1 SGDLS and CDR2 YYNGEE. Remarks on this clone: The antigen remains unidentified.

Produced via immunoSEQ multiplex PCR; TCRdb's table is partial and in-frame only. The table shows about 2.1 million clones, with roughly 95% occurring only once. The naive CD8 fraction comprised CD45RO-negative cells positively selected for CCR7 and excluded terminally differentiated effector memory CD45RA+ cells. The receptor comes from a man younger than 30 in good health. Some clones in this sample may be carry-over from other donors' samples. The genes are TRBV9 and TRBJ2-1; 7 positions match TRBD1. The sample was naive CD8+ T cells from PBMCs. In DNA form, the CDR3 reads TGTGCCAGCAGCTCCTGGTTCACTCCGGGACAGATTGTCTCCTACAATGAGCAGTTCTTC. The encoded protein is CASSSWFTPGQIVSYNEQFF.